The 5 T cell receptor beta chains presented below share a single source sample, sequenced in a study of blood T cell repertoires in COVID-19. Assay: immunoSEQ multiplex PCR; the TCRdb copy retains only in-frame clones and omits some. This table holds roughly 100,000 clones, 84% found once. The sample taken for sequencing was peripheral blood. These TCRs come from a human donor in a cohort sampled during active or convalescent COVID-19.

The V and J genes are TRBV6-5 and TRBJ1-2, with a possible D match to TRBD1 (6 bases). Germline assignment: CDR1 MNHEY and CDR2 SVGAGI. Trimming left V 0 bases short and J 5 bases short, with 13 bases between. The length of the CDR3 is 15 residues. CDR3 protein: CASSYSRGGSYGYTF. CDR3 sequence (DNA): TGTGCCAGCAGTTACTCGAGGGGGGGATCATATGGCTACACCTTC.

The CDR3 reads CASSGGPRGYTF. The CDR3 coding sequence is TGTGCCAGCAGTGGGGGCCCTCGGGGCTACACCTTC. The gene calls are TRBV6-2 or TRBV6-3 and TRBJ1-2, with a weak D call TRBD1 (6 bases). V lost 5 bases and J lost 8, with 12 bases in between. The CDR3 contains 12 residues. CDR1 is MNHEY, CDR2 SVGEGT, per germline.

This clone was seen a handful of times. The gene calls are TRBV7-9 and TRBJ2-7; tentative D call: TRBD1 (5 bases). Germline-derived CDR1 and CDR2 are SEHNR and FQNEAQ (reference sequence). V lost 5 bases, J lost 9 bases, and 20 bases lay in between. The CDR3 is 14 residues long. The CDR3 protein is CASSREVPRVGQYF. In nucleotides, the CDR3 is TGTGCCAGCAGCCGAGAAGTGCCCAGGGTTGGGCAGTACTTC. Filled out from reference TRBV7-9 and TRBJ2-7, the complete variable domain reads DTGVSQNPRHKITKRGQNVTFRCDPISEHNRLYWYRQTLGQGPEFLTYFQNEAQLEKSRLLSDRFSAERPKGSFSTLEIQRTEQGDSAMYLCASSREVPRVGQYFGPGTRLTVT.

The chain links TRBV7-3 to TRBJ1-2, with D tentatively TRBD1 (6 bases). This CDR3 has 13 amino acids. CDR1 and CDR2 (germline): SGHTA, FQGTGA. Trimming cost V 5 bases and J 4 bases, with 11 bases left between them. The chain's CDR3 is CASSPGGAYGYTF. In nucleotides, the CDR3 is TGTGCCAGCAGCCCCGGGGGGGCCTATGGCTACACCTTC.

CDR3 sequence: CASSQTGGEGTDTQYF. CDR3 coding DNA: TGTGCCAGCAGCCAAACAGGGGGCGAGGGGACAGATACGCAGTATTTT. The J gene is TRBJ2-3, the V gene TRBV7-9, with TRBD1 matching 9 bases. The V segment lost 5 bases and the J segment 3 bases; nucleotides outside the gene matches: 9. Germline-derived CDR1 and CDR2 are SEHNR and FQNEAQ (reference sequence). The CDR3 has 16 amino acids.